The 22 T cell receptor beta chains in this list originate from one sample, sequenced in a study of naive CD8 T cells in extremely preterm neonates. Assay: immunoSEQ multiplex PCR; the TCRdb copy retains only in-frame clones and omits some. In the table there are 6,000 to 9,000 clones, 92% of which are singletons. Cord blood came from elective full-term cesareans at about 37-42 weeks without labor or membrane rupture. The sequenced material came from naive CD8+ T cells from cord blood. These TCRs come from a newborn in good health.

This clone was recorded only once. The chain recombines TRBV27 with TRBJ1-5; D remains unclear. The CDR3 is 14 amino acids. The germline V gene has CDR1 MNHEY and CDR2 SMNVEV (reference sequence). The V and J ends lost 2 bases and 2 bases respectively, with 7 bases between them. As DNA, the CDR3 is TGTGCCAGCAGTTTAGTCGGGGGCAATCAGCCCCAGCATTTT. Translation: CASSLVGGNQPQHF.

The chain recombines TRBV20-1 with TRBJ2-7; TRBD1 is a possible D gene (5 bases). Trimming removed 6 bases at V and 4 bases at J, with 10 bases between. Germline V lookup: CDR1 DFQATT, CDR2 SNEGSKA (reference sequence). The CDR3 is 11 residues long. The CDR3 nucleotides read TGCAGTGCCAGGGTGCGTTACGAGCAGTACTTC. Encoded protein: CSARVRYEQYF.

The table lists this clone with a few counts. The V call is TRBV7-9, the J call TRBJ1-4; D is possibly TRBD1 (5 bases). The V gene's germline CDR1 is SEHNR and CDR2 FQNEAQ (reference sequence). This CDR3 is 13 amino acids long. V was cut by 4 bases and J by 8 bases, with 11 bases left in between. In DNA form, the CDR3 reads TGTGCCAGCAGCTCACCTAGGGGAGAAAAACTGTTTTTT. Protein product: CASSSPRGEKLFF.

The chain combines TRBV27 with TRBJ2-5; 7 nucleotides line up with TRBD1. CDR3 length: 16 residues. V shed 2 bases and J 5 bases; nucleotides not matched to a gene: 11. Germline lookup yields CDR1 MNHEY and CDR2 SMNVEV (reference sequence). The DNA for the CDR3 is TGTGCCAGCAGTTTAGAGGGTTTACAGGGGTTGGAGACCCAGTACTTC. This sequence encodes CASSLEGLQGLETQYF.

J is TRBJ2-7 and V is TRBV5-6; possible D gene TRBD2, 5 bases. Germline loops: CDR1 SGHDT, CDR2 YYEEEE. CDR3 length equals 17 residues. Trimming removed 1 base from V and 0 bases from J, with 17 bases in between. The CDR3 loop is CASSLKTTTLSSYEQYF. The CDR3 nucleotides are TGTGCCAGCAGCTTGAAGACTACCACCCTGAGCTCCTACGAGCAGTACTTC.

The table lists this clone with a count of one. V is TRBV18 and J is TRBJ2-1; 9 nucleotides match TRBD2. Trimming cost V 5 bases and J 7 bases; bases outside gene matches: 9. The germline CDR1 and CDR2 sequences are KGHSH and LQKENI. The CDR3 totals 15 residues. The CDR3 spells CASSSLLAGVNEQFF. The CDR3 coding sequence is TGTGCCAGCTCATCCCTTTTAGCGGGAGTGAATGAGCAGTTCTTC. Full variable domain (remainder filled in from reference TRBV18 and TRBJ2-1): NAGVMQNPRHLVRRRGQEARLRCSPMKGHSHVYWYRQLPEEGLKFMVYLQKENIIDESGMPKERFSAEFPKEGPSILRIQQVVRGDSAAYFCASSSLLAGVNEQFFGPGTRLTVL.

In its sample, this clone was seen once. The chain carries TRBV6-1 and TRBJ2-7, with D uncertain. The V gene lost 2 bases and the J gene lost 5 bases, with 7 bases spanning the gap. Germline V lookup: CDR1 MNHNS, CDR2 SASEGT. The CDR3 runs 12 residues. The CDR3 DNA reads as TGTGCCAGCAGTGAACAGGCCCACGAGCAGTACTTC. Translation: CASSEQAHEQYF.

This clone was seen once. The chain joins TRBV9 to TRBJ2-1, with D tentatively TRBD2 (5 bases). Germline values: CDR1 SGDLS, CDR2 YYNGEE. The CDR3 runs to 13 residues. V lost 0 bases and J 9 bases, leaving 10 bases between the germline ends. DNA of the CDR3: TGTGCCAGCAGCGTAGCCGGGGTCGGTGAGCAGTTCTTC. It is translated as CASSVAGVGEQFF.

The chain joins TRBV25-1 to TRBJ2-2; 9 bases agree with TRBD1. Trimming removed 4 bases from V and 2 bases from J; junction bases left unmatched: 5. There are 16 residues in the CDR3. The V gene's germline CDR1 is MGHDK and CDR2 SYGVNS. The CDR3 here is CASSGLQGANTGELFF. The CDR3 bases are TGTGCCAGCAGTGGATTACAGGGGGCTAACACCGGGGAGCTGTTTTTT.

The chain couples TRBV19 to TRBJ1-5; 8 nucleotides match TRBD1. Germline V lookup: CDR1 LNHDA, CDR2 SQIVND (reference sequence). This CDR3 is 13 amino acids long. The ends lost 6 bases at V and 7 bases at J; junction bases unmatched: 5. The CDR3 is CASRDRVEQPQHF. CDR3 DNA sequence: TGTGCCAGTAGGGACAGGGTGGAACAGCCCCAGCATTTT.

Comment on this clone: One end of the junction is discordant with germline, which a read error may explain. This CDR3 reads CATSRGLGDYGYTF. The CDR3 DNA is TGTGCCACCAGCAGGGGCCTCGGGGACTATGGTTACACCTTC. V is TRBV15 and J is TRBJ1-2, with D possibly TRBD1 on 5 matching bases. CDR3 length equals 14 residues. The germline gives CDR1 LNHNV, CDR2 YYDKDF (reference sequence).

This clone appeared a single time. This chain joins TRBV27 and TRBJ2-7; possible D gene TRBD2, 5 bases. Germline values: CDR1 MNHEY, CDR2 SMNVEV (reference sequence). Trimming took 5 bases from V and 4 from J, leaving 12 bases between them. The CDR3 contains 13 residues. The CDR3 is CASSLGLLYEQYF. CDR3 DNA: TGTGCCAGCAGTCTCGGACTTCTGTACGAGCAGTACTTC.

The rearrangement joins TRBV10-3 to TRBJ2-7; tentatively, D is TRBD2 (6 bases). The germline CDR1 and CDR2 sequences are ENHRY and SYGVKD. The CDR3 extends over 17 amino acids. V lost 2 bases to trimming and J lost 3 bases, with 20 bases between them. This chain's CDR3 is CAISEGLVGSGYYEQYF. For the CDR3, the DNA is TGTGCCATCAGTGAGGGGCTTGTAGGTAGCGGCTACTACGAGCAGTACTTC.

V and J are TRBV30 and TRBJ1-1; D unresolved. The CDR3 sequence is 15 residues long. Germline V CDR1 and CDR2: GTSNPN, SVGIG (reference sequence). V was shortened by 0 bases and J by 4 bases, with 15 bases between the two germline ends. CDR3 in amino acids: CAWSVRRRYSTEAFF. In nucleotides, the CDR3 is TGTGCCTGGAGTGTCAGACGCAGGTATTCCACTGAAGCTTTCTTT. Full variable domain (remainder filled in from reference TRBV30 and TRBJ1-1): SQTIHQWPATLVQPVGSPLSLECTVEGTSNPNLYWYRQAAGRGLQLLFYSVGIGQISSEVPQNLSASRPQDRQFILSSKKLLLSDSGFYLCAWSVRRRYSTEAFFGQGTRLTVV.

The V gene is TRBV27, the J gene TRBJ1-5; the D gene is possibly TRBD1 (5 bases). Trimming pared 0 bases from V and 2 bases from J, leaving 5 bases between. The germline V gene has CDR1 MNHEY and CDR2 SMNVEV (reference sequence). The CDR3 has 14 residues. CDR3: CASSLSGGNQPQHF. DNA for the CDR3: TGTGCCAGCAGTTTATCAGGGGGCAATCAGCCCCAGCATTTT.

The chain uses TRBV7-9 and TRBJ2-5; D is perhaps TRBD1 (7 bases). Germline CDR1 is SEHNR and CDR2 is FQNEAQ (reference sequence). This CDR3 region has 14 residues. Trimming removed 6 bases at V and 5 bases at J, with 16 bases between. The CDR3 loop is CASSQTGRKETQYF. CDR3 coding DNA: TGTGCCAGCAGTCAGACAGGGAGGAAGGAGACCCAGTACTTC.

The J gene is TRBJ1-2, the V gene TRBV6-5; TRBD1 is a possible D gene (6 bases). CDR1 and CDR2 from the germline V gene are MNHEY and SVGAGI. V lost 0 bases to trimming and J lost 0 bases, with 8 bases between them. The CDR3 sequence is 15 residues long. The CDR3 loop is CASSYSPGANYGYTF. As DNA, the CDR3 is TGTGCCAGCAGTTACTCGCCAGGGGCTAACTATGGCTACACCTTC.

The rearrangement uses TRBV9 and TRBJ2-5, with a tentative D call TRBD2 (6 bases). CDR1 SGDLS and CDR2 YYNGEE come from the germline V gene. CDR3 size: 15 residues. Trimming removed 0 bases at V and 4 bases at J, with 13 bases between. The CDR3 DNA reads TGTGCCAGCAGCGTAGCTTCCGGGGGTGGAGAGACCCAGTACTTC. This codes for CASSVASGGGETQYF.

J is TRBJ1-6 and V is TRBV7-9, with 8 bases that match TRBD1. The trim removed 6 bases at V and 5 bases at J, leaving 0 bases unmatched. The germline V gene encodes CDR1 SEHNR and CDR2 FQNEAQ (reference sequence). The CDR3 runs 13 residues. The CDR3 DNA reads TGTGCCAGCAGGGACAGGGATAATTCACCCCTCCACTTT. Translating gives CASRDRDNSPLHF.

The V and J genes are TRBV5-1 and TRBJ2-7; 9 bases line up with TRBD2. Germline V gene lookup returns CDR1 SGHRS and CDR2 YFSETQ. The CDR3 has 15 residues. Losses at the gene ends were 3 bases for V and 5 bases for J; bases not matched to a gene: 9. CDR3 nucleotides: TGCGCCAGCAGCTCCGGACTAGCGAAGAACCACGAGCAGTACTTC. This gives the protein CASSSGLAKNHEQYF.

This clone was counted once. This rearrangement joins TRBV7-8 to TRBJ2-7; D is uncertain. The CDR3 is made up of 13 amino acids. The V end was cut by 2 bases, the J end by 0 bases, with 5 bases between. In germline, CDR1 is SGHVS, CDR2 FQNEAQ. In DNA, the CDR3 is TGTGCCAGCAGCTTACACAGCTCCTACGAGCAGTACTTC. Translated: CASSLHSSYEQYF.

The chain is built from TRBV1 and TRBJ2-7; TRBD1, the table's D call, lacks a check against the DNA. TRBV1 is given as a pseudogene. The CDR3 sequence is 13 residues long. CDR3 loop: CTSSQGSSYEQYF. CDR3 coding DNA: TGCACCAGCAGCCAAGGCAGCTCCTACGAGCAGTACTTC.